This T cell receptor beta chain emerged from a study of cytomegalovirus exposure and HLA in healthy donors. V was pared by 5 bases and J by 2 bases, with 13 bases between. The CDR3 is 15 amino acids. CDR1 and CDR2 from the germline V gene are MNHEY and SVGAGI. The PCR made use of 60 Vbeta and 13 Jbeta primers. Here immunoSEQ multiplex PCR was the method, and the copy in TCRdb shows in-frame clones only, minus some. The sample holds 200,000 or so clones, 75% to 90% seen once. The sample consisted of PBMCs. The chain joins TRBV6-5 to TRBJ1-3; possible D gene TRBD1, 5 bases. The clonotype originates from a middle-aged man in good health and CMV-seropositive. The chain's CDR3 is CASSHGGNAGNTIYF. CDR3 nucleotides: TGTGCCAGCAGTCACGGGGGTAACGCTGGAAACACCATATATTTT.